Shown below are 11 T cell receptor beta chains from a single sample sequenced in a study of PD-1 blockade in classical Hodgkin lymphoma. After autologous stem cell transplantation all patients relapsed, and prior brentuximab vedotin exposure differed between cohorts. Using immunoSEQ multiplex PCR, the repertoire was profiled, and TCRdb retains in-frame clones only, with some absent. The repertoire has 90,000 or so clones, around 90% of them found once; the top ten carry under 3%. The source material was peripheral blood mononuclear cells (PBMCs), sampled before the second cycle of nivolumab. These receptors were taken from a human donor with classical Hodgkin lymphoma.

The chain recombines TRBV29-1 with TRBJ2-1; weak D call: TRBD2 (7 bases). V gave up 4 bases and J gave up 6 bases, with 13 bases separating them. The germline V gene has CDR1 SQVTM and CDR2 ANQGSEA. The CDR3 is made up of 13 amino acids. The CDR3 reads CSVGGGERNEQFF. CDR3 DNA: TGCAGCGTTGGGGGGGGCGAGCGCAATGAGCAGTTCTTC.

The chain employs TRBV5-1 and TRBJ1-3, with D possibly matching TRBD1 (6 bases). V was cut by 0 bases and J by 3 bases, with 7 bases left in between. The CDR3 contains 14 residues. Looked up from germline, CDR1 is SGHRS and CDR2 is YFSETQ. CDR3 sequence (DNA): TGCGCCAGCAGCTTGGCAGGGGTTGGAAACACCATATATTTT. It codes for CASSLAGVGNTIYF. Looking up the rest from reference TRBV5-1 and TRBJ1-3 gives the full variable domain: KAGVTQTPRYLIKTRGQQVTLSCSPISGHRSVSWYQQTPGQGLQFLFEYFSETQRNKGNFPGRFSGRQFSNSRSEMNVSTLELGDSALYLCASSLAGVGNTIYFGEGSWLTVV.

This sequence joins TRBV6-6 and TRBJ1-4; D uncertain. The CDR3 spans 15 residues. Trimming cost V 7 bases and J 8 bases, with 20 bases left between them. CDR1 is MNHNY, CDR2 SVGAGI, per germline (reference sequence). In DNA, the CDR3 is TGTGCCAGCACTCGAATCCCGGGAACGGTGGAAAAACTGTTTTTT. Amino acids: CASTRIPGTVEKLFF.

The genes are TRBV27 and TRBJ1-3; D is possibly TRBD1 (5 bases). Between the trimmed V and J ends, which lost 6 bases and 0 bases, there was a span of 12 bases. CDR3 length: 15 amino acids. In germline, CDR1 is MNHEY, CDR2 SMNVEV (reference sequence). In DNA form, the CDR3 reads TGTGCCAGCAGCATGGGGCGGAACTCTGGAAACACCATATATTTT. It is translated as CASSMGRNSGNTIYF.

V usage is TRBV28 and J usage is TRBJ2-1; no clear D gene. Trimming removed 6 bases from V and 3 bases from J, with 9 bases in between. Germline-derived CDR1 and CDR2 are MDHEN and SYDVKM. The length of the CDR3 is 13 residues. The CDR3 sequence: CASSRDIYNEQFF. Here the CDR3 DNA reads TGTGCCAGCAGCCGAGACATCTACAATGAGCAGTTCTTC.

The rearrangement uses TRBV19 and TRBJ2-2; perhaps TRBD2 as D (6 bases). The length of the CDR3 is 15 residues. Germline CDR1 reads LNHDA; CDR2 reads SQIVND (reference sequence). V was pared by 6 bases and J by 0 bases, with 11 bases between. The CDR3 DNA reads as TGTGCCAGTAGGCGGGGACTTGCGAACACCGGGGAGCTGTTTTTT. It specifies CASRRGLANTGELFF.

The chain couples TRBV28 to TRBJ2-3; TRBD2 matches at 12 bases. The CDR3 runs 15 residues. From germline, CDR1 is MDHEN and CDR2 SYDVKM. J gave up 4 bases and V 4 bases, and 3 bases lay outside the gene matches. The CDR3 spells CASSSSGRAADTQYF. In DNA form, the CDR3 reads TGTGCCAGCAGTTCTAGCGGGAGGGCCGCAGATACGCAGTATTTT.

V gene TRBV10-1 combines with J gene TRBJ2-7; the match to TRBD2 covers 12 bases. There are 14 residues in the CDR3. Germline V gene lookup returns CDR1 WNHNN and CDR2 SYGVQD (reference sequence). The V gene end was trimmed by 4 bases and the J gene end by 2 bases; junction bases not matched to a gene: 0. The CDR3 here is CASSGTSGAYEQYF. The CDR3 DNA is TGCGCCAGCAGTGGGACTAGCGGGGCCTACGAGCAGTACTTC.

J is TRBJ2-3 and V is TRBV11-2; D call uncertain. CDR3 length: 16 residues. Deletions cut 5 bases from V and 2 bases from J, with 17 bases between. Germline CDR1 is SGHAT and CDR2 is FQNNGV. Written as DNA, the CDR3 is TGTGCCAGCAGCGCCCGACGTGGAGTCCTCACAGATACGCAGTATTTT. This sequence encodes CASSARRGVLTDTQYF.

The chain links TRBV4-2 to TRBJ2-7; TRBD2 aligns across 14 bases. Germline trimming cut 4 bases from V and 2 bases from J; bases unmatched to any gene: 13. The germline CDR1 and CDR2 sequences are LGHNA and YNFKEQ. CDR3 length equals 19 residues. Here the CDR3 DNA reads TGTGCCAGCAGCCGAGGACGGGGACTAGCGGGAGCCCCCCCCTACGAGCAGTACTTC. It yields the protein CASSRGRGLAGAPPYEQYF.

The chain links TRBV7-6 to TRBJ2-7, with D uncertain. The V end lost 3 bases, the J end lost 0 bases, and 6 bases lay between the germline ends. CDR3 length: 13 amino acids. Germline V gene data show CDR1 as SGHVS and CDR2 as FNYEAQ. The CDR3 sequence: CASSLENSYEQYF. CDR3 in DNA: TGTGCCAGCAGCTTGGAAAACTCCTACGAGCAGTACTTC.